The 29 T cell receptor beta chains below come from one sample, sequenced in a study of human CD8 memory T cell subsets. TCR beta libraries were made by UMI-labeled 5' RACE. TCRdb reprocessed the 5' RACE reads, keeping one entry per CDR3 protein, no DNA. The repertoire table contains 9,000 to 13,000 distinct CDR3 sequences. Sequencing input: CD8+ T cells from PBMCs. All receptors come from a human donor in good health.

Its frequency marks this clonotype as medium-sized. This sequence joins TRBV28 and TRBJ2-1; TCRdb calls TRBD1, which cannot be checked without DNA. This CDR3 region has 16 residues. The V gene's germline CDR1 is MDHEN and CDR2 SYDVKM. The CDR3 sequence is CASSLSPGPSSHEQFF.

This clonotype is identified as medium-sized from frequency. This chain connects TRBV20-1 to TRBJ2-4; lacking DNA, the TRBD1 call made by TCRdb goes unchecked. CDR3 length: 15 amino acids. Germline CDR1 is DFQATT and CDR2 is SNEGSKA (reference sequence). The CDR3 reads CSARPGQGAKNIQYF.

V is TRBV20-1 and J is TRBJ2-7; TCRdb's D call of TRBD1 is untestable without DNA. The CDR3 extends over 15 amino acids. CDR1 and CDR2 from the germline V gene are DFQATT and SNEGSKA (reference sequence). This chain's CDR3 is CSARVRTGPVYEQYF.

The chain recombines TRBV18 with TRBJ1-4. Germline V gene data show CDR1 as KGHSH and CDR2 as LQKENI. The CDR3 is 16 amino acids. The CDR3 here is CASSRPAGTVNEKLFF.

The CDR3 sequence is CASSRNQETQYF. The V and J genes are TRBV5-1 and TRBJ2-5. Germline CDR1 is SGHRS and CDR2 is YFSETQ. The CDR3 runs to 12 residues.

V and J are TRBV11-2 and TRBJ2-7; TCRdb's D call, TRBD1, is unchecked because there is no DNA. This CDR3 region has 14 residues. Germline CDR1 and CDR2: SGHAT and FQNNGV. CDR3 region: CASSPTGADYEQYF.

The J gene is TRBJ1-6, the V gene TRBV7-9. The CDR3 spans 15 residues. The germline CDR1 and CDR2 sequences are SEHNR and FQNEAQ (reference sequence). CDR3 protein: CASSSRSLRGSPLHF.

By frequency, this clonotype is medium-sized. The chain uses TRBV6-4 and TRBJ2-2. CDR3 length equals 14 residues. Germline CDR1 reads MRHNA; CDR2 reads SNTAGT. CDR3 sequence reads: CASSDRLFTGELFF.

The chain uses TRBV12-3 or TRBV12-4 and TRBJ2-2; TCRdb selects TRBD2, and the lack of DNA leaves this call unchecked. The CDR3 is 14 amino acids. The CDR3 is CATANSGSAGELFF.

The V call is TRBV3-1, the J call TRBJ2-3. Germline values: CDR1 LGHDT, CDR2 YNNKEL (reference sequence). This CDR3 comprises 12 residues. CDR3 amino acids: CASSPRADTQYF.

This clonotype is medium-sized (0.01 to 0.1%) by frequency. CDR3 region: CAISDTGVMNTEAFF. The V call is TRBV10-3, the J call TRBJ1-1; the TCRdb call, TRBD1, lacks DNA for checking. Germline-derived CDR1 and CDR2 are ENHRY and SYGVKD. This CDR3 has 15 residues.

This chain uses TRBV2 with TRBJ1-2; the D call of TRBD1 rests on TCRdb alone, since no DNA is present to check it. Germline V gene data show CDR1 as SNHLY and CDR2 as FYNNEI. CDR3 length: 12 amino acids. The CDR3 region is CASSEEGYGYTF.

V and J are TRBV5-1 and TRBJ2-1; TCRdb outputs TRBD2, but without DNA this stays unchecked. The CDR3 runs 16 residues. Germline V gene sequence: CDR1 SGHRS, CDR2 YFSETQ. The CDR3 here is CASSYSGASGSLEQFF.

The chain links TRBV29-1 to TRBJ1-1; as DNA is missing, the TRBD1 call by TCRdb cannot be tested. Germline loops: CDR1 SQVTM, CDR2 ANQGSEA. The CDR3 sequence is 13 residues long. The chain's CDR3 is CSVRGSADGEAFF.

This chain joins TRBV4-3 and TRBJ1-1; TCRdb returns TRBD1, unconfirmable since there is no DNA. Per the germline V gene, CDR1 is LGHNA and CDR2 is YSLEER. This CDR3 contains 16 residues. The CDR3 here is CASSQDSSGQDSEAFF.

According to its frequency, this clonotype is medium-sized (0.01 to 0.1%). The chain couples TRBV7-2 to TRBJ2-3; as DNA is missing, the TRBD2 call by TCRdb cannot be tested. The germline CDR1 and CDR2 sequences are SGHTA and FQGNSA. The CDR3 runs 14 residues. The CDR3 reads CASSLVMGADTQYF.

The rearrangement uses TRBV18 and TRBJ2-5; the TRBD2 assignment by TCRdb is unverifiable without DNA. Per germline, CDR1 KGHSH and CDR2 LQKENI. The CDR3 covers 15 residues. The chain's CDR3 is CASSPLAGESKTQYF. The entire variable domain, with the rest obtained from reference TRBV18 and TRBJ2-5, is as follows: NAGVMQNPRHLVRRRGQEARLRCSPMKGHSHVYWYRQLPEEGLKFMVYLQKENIIDESGMPKERFSAEFPKEGPSILRIQQVVRGDSAAYFCASSPLAGESKTQYFGPGTRLLVL.

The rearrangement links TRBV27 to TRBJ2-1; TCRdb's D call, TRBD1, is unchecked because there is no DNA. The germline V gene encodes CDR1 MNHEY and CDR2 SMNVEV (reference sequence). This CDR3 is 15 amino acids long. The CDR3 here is CASRPIGTGMGEQFF.

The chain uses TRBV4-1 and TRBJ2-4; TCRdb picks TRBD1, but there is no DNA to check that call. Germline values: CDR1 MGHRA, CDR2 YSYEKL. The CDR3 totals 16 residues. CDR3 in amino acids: CASSHRTGRAKNIQYF.

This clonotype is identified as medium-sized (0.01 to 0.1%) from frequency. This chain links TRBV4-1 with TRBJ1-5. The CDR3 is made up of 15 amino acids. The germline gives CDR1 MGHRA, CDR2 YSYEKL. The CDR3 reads CASSQGRDFSWPQHF.

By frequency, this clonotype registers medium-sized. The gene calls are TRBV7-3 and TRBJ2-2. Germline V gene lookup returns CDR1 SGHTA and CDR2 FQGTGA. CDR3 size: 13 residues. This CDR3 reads CATGRANTGELFF.

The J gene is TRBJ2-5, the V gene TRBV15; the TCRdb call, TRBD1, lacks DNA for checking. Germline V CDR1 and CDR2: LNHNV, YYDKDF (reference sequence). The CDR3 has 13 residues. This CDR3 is CATSRGRGKTQYF.

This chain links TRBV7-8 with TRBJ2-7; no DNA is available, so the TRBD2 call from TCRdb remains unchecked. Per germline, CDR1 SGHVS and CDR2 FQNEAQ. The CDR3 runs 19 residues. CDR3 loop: CASSLPSGETSVRAYEQYF.

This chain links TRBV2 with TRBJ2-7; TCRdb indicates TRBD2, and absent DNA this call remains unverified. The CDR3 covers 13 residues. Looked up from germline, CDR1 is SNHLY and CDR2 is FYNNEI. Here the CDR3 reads CASSDRRGYEQYF.

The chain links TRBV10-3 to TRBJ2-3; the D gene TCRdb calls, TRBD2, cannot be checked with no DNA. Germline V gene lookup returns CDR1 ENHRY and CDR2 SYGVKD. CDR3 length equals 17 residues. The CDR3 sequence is CAISGSVAGSSTDTQYF.

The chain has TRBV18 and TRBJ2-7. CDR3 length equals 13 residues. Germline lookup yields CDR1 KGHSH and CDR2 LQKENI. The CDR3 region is CASSPPTSYEQYF.

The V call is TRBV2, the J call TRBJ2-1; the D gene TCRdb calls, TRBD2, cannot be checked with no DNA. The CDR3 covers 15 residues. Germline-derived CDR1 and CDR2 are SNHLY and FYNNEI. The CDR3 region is CASEMPSGSQNEQFF.

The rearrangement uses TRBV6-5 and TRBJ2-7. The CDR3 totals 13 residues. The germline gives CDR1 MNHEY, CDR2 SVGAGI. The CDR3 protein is CASSFTRYYEQYF.

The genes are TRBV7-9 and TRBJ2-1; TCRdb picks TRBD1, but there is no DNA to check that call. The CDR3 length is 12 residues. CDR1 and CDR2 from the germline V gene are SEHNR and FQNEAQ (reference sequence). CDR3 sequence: CASSQGGAATFF.